This TCR beta chain was retrieved from a study of control samples from healthy donors and cancer patients. Germline V gene data show CDR1 as SGHAT and CDR2 as FQNNGV. The CDR3 consists of 17 residues. V trimming: 1 base; J trimming: 8 bases; junction bases outside the gene matches: 9. Only in-frame clones appear in the TCRdb table, and some are missing; sequencing was by immunoSEQ multiplex PCR. The table records about 86,000 clones, around nine tenths of them present only once. V gene TRBV11-2 combines with J gene TRBJ1-6; 9 positions match TRBD1. The TCR originated in a woman between 50 and 59 years old with colorectal cancer. The sample consisted of PBMCs. CDR3 sequence (DNA): TGTGCCAGCAGCTTAGCCTTCGGACAGGGGAAAGATTCACCCCTCCACTTT. Translation: CASSLAFGQGKDSPLHF. Full variable domain (missing parts from reference TRBV11-2 and TRBJ1-6): EAGVAQSPRYKIIEKRQSVAFWCNPISGHATLYWYQQILGQGPKLLIQFQNNGVVDDSQLPKDRFSAERLKGVDSTLKIQPAKLEDSAVYLCASSLAFGQGKDSPLHFGNGTRLTVT.